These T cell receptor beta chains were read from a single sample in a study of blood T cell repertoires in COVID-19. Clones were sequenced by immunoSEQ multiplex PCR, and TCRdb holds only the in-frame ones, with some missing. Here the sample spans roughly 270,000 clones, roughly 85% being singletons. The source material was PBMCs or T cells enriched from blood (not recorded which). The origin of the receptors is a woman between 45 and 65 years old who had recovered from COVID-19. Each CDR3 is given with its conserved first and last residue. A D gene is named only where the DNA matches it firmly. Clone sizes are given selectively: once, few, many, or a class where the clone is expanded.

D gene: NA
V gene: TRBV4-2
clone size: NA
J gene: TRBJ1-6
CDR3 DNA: TGTGCCAGCAGCCAAGAGGTTTGGACAGCTAATTCACCCCTCCACTTT
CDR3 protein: CASSQEVWTANSPLHF

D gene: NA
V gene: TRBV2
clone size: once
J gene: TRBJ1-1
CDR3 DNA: TGTGCCAGCAGTGAGGAGTTCAGGGGTGGCACTGAAGCTTTCTTT
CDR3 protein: CASSEEFRGGTEAFF

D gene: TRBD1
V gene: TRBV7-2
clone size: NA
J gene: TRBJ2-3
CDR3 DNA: TGTGCCAGCAGCGCTACAGGGGGCGGCACAGATACGCAGTATTTT
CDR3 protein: CASSATGGGTDTQYF

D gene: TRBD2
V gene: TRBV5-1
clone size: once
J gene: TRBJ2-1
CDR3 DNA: TGCGCCAGCAGCTCATCTCAGACTAGCGGGAGGGCACATGAGCAGTTCTTC
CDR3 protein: CASSSSQTSGRAHEQFF

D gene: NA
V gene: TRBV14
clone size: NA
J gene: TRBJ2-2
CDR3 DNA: TGTGCCAGCAGCGGTGCGGGGGCTCGAACCGGGGAGCTGTTTTTT
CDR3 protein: CASSGAGARTGELFF

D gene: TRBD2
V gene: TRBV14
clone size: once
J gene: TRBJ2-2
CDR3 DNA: TGTGCCAGCAGCCAGGAACTAGCGGTAAACACCGGGGAGCTGTTTTTT
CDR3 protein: CASSQELAVNTGELFF

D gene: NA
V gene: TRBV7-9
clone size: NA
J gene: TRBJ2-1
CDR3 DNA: TGTGCCAGCAGCGCCGGACAGCCCGAGCCATACAATGAGCAGTTCTTC
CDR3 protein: CASSAGQPEPYNEQFF

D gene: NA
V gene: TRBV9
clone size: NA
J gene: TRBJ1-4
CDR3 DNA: TGTGCCAGCAGCGTAGGAGCAGGGCCCTCTACTACTAATGAAAAACTGTTTTTT
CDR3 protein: CASSVGAGPSTTNEKLFF

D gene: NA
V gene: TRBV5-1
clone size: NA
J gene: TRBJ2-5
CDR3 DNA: TGCGCCAGCAGCTCCGGGAAGGGTGAAGGACAAGAGACCCAGTACTTC
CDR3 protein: CASSSGKGEGQETQYF

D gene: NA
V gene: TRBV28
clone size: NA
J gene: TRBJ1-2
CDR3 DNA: TGTGCCAGCACCTCGGAGACCTATGGCTACACCTTC
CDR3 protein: CASTSETYGYTF

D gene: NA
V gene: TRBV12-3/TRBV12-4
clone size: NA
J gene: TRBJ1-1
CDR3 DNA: TGTGCCAGCAGGAGCCCCGGAGGCACTGAAGCTTTCTTT
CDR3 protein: CASRSPGGTEAFF

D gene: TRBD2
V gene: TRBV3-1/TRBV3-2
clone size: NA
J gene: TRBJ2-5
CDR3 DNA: TGTGCCAGCAGCCCGTGGACTAGCGGTGAAGAGACCCAGTACTTC
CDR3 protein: CASSPWTSGEETQYF

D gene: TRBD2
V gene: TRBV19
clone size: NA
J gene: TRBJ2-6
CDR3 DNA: TGTGCCAGTAGTATCCAGCAGCGGGAGGGCCATGGGGCCAACGTCCTGACTTTC
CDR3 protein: CASSIQQREGHGANVLTF

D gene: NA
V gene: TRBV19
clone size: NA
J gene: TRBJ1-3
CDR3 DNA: TGTGCCAGTAGTAAACAGGCTCTTACCTCTGGAAACACCATATATTTT
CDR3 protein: CASSKQALTSGNTIYF

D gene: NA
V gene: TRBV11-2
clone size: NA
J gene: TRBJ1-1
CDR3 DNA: TGTGCCAGCAGCCGCAGTGGCACTGAAGCTTTCTTT
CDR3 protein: CASSRSGTEAFF

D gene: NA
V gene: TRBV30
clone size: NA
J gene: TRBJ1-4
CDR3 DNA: TGTGCCTGGAATACAGGGCTCCGAGAAAAACTGTTTTTT
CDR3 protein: CAWNTGLREKLFF

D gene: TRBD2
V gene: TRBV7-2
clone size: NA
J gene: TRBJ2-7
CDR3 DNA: TGTGCCAGCAGCTTAGCCCGGCTAGCGGGAGCTGACGAGCAGTACTTC
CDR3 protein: CASSLARLAGADEQYF

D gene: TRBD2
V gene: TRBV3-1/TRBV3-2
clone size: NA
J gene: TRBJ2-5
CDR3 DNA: TGTGCCAGCAGCCAATACGGCGGGAGGACCCAAGAGACCCAGTACTTC
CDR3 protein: CASSQYGGRTQETQYF

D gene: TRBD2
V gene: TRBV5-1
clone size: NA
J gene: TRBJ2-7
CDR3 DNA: TGCGCCAGCAGCAAGACTAGCGGGGGGGTGCTTCCCTACGAGCAGTACTTC
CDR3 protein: CASSKTSGGVLPYEQYF

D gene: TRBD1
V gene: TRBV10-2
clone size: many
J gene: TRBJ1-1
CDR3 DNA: TGCGCCAGCAGTCGGACGGGACAGGGCCACAGGGGCACTGAAGCTTTCTTT
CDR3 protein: CASSRTGQGHRGTEAFF

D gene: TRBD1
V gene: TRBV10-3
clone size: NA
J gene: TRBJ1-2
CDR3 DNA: TGTGCCATCAGTGAGTCGAAGGGGGCGCGTGGCTACACCTTC
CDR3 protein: CAISESKGARGYTF

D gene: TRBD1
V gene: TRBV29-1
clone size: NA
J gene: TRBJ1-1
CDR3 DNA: TGCAGCGTTGTAAGGTCGGGACAGGGGACGACTGAAGCTTTCTTT
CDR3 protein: CSVVRSGQGTTEAFF

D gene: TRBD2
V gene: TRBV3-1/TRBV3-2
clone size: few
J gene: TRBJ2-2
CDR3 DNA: TGTGCCAGCAGCCAATGGGCGGGGGTGAACACCGGGGAGCTGTTTTTT
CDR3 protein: CASSQWAGVNTGELFF

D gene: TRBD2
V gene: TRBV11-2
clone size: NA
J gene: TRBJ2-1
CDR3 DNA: TGTGCCAGCAGCCCGGGACTAGCGGGAACGTTTGAGCAGTTCTTC
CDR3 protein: CASSPGLAGTFEQFF

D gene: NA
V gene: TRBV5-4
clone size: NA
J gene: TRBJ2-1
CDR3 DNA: TGTGCCAGCAGCCCGCAGGGCCAGGTGGTGAATGAGCAGTTCTTC
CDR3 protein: CASSPQGQVVNEQFF

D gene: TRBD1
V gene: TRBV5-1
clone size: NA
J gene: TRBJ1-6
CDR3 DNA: TGCGCCAGCAGCCCAGGGGGAATGGATTCACCCCTCCACTTT
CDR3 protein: CASSPGGMDSPLHF

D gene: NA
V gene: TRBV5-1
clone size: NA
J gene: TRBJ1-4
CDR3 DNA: TGCGCCAGCAGCTTGGGTACAGGCTTTAATGAAAAACTGTTTTTT
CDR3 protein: CASSLGTGFNEKLFF

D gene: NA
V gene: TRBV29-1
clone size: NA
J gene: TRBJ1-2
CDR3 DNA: TGCAGCGTCGGACATTCTAACTATGGCTACACCTTC
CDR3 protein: CSVGHSNYGYTF

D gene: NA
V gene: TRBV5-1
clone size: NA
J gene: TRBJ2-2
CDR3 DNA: TGCGCCAGCTACAGGGAGCGAGGCACCGGGGAGCTGTTTTTT
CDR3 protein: CASYRERGTGELFF